The 11 T cell receptor beta chains reported below all come from one sample, sequenced in a study of OX40 agonist ivuxolimab in advanced cancers. Produced via immunoSEQ multiplex PCR; TCRdb's table is partial and in-frame only. The repertoire holds 60,000 or so clones, with about 87% as singletons. The source material was CD4+ or CD8+ T cells sorted from blood, sampled in a trial of the OX40 agonist ivuxolimab. The receptor source for this set is an adult with an advanced solid tumor such as melanoma, head and neck, liver or kidney cancer.

In this sample, this clone turned up once. This sequence joins TRBV7-2 and TRBJ1-3, with D unclear. V lost 4 bases, J lost 3 bases, and 4 bases lay in between. This CDR3 contains 12 residues. Germline V gene lookup returns CDR1 SGHTA and CDR2 FQGNSA. CDR3 sequence reads: CASSSHGNTIYF. DNA of the CDR3: TGTGCCAGCAGCTCGCATGGAAACACCATATATTTT. Full variable domain (remainder filled in from reference TRBV7-2 and TRBJ1-3): GAGVSQSPSNKVTEKGKDVELRCDPISGHTALYWYRQSLGQGLEFLIYFQGNSAPDKSGLPSDRFSAERTGGSVSTLTIQRTQQEDSAVYLCASSSHGNTIYFGEGSWLTVV.

The chain has TRBV18 and TRBJ2-5, with a tentative D call TRBD1 (6 bases). The V gene lost 0 bases and the J gene lost 1 base, with 6 bases spanning the gap. CDR1 and CDR2 (germline): KGHSH, LQKENI. This CDR3 is built from 14 residues. For the CDR3, the DNA is TGTGCCAGCTCACCACCGGGGGCCCAAGAGACCCAGTACTTC. Amino acids: CASSPPGAQETQYF.

The chain is built from TRBV5-1 and TRBJ2-6; D remains unclear. This CDR3 spans 15 amino acids. V lost 2 bases, J lost 0 bases, and 6 bases lay in between. CDR1 SGHRS and CDR2 YFSETQ come from the germline V gene. The CDR3 sequence is CASSFALSGANVLTF. The CDR3 DNA sequence: TGCGCCAGCAGCTTTGCCCTCTCTGGGGCCAACGTCCTGACTTTC.

The V and J genes are TRBV19 and TRBJ1-6; D ambiguous. V was cut by 5 bases and J by 0 bases, with 11 bases left in between. The germline CDR1 and CDR2 sequences are LNHDA and SQIVND (reference sequence). The CDR3 runs 16 residues. CDR3 DNA sequence: TGTGCCAGTAGTCAGGCCGTCAGCTCCTATAATTCACCCCTCCACTTT. This translates into CASSQAVSSYNSPLHF.

This clone was found a few times. This sample includes further DNA sequences coding for the same CDR3. The V gene is TRBV7-9, the J gene TRBJ2-5; 7 positions match TRBD2. CDR1 SEHNR and CDR2 FQNEAQ come from the germline V gene (reference sequence). The CDR3 has 14 residues. J gave up 4 bases and V 1 base, and 3 bases lay outside the gene matches. In DNA, the CDR3 is TGTGCCAGCAGCTTAGAGGGCGGGGGAGAGACCCAGTACTTC. It encodes CASSLEGGGETQYF.

This chain links TRBV6-1 with TRBJ2-2; 8 nucleotides agree with TRBD1. The junction had 1 base not matched to a gene; V was cut back by 4 bases and J by 3 bases. The CDR3 contains 14 residues. The V gene's germline CDR1 is MNHNS and CDR2 SASEGT. Written as DNA, the CDR3 is TGTGCCAGCAGTGGACAGGGGTACACCGGGGAGCTGTTTTTT. This codes for CASSGQGYTGELFF.

CDR3 DNA: TGTGCCACCAGCAGAGGTCCTAGCGGGAGGATGGGGGAGACCCAGTACTTC. Its protein is CATSRGPSGRMGETQYF. The genes are TRBV15 and TRBJ2-5; TRBD2 matches at 11 bases. This CDR3 has 17 residues. The V and J ends lost 1 base and 5 bases, in that order; junction bases with no gene match: 9. Germline lookup yields CDR1 LNHNV and CDR2 YYDKDF (reference sequence). Combining the CDR3 with reference TRBV15 and TRBJ2-5 gives the whole variable domain DAMVIQNPRYQVTQFGKPVTLSCSQTLNHNVMYWYQQKSSQAPKLLFHYYDKDFNNEADTPDNFQSRRPNTSFCFLDIRSPGLGDTAMYLCATSRGPSGRMGETQYFGPGTRLLVL.

This clone was picked up one time. Other nucleotide sequences from this sample produce the same CDR3. V is TRBV28 and J is TRBJ2-7, with unresolved D. The ends were cut back, 2 bases at V and 2 bases at J, with 10 bases in the middle. Looked up from germline, CDR1 is MDHEN and CDR2 is SYDVKM. The CDR3 length is 14 residues. This chain's CDR3 is CASSLAGRAYEQYF. The CDR3, as DNA: TGTGCCAGCAGTTTAGCTGGCAGAGCCTACGAGCAGTACTTC.

The CDR3 here is CASTRQGKVEKLFF. CDR3 nucleotide sequence: TGTGCCAGTACCCGACAGGGAAAGGTTGAAAAACTGTTTTTT. J is TRBJ1-4 and V is TRBV19, with 7 bases that match TRBD1. V dropped 7 bases and J dropped 7; count of bases not matched to a gene: 9. The germline CDR1 and CDR2 sequences are LNHDA and SQIVND (reference sequence). The CDR3 covers 14 residues.

The chain recombines TRBV2 with TRBJ2-7; 10 positions agree with TRBD2. This CDR3 comprises 15 residues. After removal of 4 bases from V and 5 bases from J, the junction contained 8 bases not matched to a gene. Germline assignment: CDR1 SNHLY and CDR2 FYNNEI. The CDR3 DNA follows: TGTGCCAGCAGTGTTGGTTCTAGCGGGGGCGACGAGCAGTACTTC. Its protein is CASSVGSSGGDEQYF.

V usage is TRBV9 and J usage is TRBJ1-1; D is unresolved. CDR1 SGDLS and CDR2 YYNGEE come from the germline V gene. This CDR3 is built from 14 residues. V was cut by 1 base and J by 0 bases, with 7 bases left in between. CDR3 sequence (DNA): TGTGCCAGCAGCGTAAGCTGGTTGAACACTGAAGCTTTCTTT. It encodes CASSVSWLNTEAFF. Combining the CDR3 with reference TRBV9 and TRBJ1-1 gives the whole variable domain DSGVTQTPKHLITATGQRVTLRCSPRSGDLSVYWYQQSLDQGLQFLIQYYNGEERAKGNILERFSAQQFPDLHSELNLSSLELGDSALYFCASSVSWLNTEAFFGQGTRLTVV.